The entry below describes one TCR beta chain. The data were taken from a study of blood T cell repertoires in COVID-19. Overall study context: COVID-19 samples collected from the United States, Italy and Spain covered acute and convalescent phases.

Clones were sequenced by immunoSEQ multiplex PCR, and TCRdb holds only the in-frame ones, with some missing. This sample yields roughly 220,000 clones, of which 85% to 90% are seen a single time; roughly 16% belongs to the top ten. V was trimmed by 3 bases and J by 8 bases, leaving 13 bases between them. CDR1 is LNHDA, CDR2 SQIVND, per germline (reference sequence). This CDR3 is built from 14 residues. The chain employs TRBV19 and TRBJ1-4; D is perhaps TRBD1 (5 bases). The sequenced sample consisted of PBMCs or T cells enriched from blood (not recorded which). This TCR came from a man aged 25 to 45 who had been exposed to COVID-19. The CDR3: CASSMEGLGEKLFF. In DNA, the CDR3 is TGTGCCAGTAGTATGGAGGGGCTGGGCGAAAAACTGTTTTTT.